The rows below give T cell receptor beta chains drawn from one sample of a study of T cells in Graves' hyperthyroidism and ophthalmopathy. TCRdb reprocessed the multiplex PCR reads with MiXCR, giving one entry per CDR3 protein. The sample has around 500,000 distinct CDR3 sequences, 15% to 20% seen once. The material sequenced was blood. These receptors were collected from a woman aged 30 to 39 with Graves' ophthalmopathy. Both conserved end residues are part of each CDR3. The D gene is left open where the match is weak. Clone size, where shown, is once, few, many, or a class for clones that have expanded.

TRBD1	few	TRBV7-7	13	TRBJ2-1	CASSSGGLNEQFF	TGTGCTAGCAGCTCAGGGGGTCTCAATGAGCAGTTCTTC
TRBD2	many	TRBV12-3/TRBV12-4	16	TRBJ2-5	CASSLAGGKLQETQYF	TGTGCCAGCAGTCTAGCGGGAGGGAAACTCCAAGAGACCCAGTACTTC
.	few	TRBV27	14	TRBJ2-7	CASSLSSQRYEQYF	TGTGCCAGCAGTTTATCGTCGCAGCGGTACGAGCAGTACTTC
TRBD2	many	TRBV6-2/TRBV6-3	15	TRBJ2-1	CASTKTRLAGDEQFF	TGTGCCAGCACAAAGACCCGACTAGCGGGAGACGAGCAGTTCTTC
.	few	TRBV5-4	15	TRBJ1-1	CASSFPVSGNTEAFF	TGTGCCAGCAGCTTCCCAGTCAGTGGCAACACTGAAGCTTTCTTT
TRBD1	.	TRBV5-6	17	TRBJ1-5	CASSLRTGGLNNQPQHF	TGTGCCAGCAGCTTGAGGACAGGGGGTTTAAACAATCAGCCCCAGCATTTT
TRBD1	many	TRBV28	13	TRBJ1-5	CASRGQALQPQHF	TGTGCCAGCAGGGGACAGGCCCTTCAGCCCCAGCATTTT
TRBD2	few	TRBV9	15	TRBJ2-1	CASSPRREPHNEQFF	TGTGCCAGCAGCCCCCGGCGGGAGCCCCACAATGAGCAGTTCTTC
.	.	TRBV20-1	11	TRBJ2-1	CSARPYNEQFF	TGCAGTGCTAGGCCCTACAATGAGCAGTTCTTC
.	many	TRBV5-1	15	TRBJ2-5	CASGPTGMNQETQYF	TGCGCCAGCGGGCCGACAGGAATGAATCAAGAGACCCAGTACTTC
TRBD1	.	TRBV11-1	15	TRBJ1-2	CASSSKNTGVGGYTF	TGTGCCAGCAGCTCAAAGAATACAGGGGTTGGTGGCTACACCTTC
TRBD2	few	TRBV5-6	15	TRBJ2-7	CASSLTSGSLYEQYF	TGTGCCAGCAGCTTGACTAGCGGGAGTCTCTACGAGCAGTACTTC
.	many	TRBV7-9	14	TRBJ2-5	CASSLRGYEETQYF	TGTGCCAGCAGCTTACGAGGGTACGAAGAGACCCAGTACTTC
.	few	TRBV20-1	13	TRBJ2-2	CSGSPPGPGELFF	TGCAGTGGTTCCCCCCCGGGACCCGGGGAGCTGTTTTTT
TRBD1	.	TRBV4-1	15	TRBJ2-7	CAGSQTGTGTYEQYF	TGCGCCGGCAGCCAAACCGGGACAGGGACCTACGAGCAGTACTTC
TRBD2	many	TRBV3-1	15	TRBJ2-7	CASSQGLAGGYEQYF	TGTGCCAGCAGCCAAGGGCTAGCGGGAGGCTACGAGCAGTACTTC
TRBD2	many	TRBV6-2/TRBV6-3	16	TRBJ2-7	CASSYSISGTPYEQYF	TGTGCCAGCAGTTACTCGATAAGCGGGACCCCCTACGAGCAGTACTTC
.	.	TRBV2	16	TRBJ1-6	CASSVETGGLDSPLHF	TGTGCCAGCAGTGTCGAAACCGGGGGCTTGGATTCACCCCTCCACTTT
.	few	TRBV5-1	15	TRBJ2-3	CASSLAEYSTDTQYF	TGCGCCAGCAGCTTGGCAGAGTATAGCACAGATACGCAGTATTTT
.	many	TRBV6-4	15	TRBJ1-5	CARIPRGWGNQPQHF	TGTGCCAGAATCCCCCGGGGATGGGGTAATCAGCCCCAGCATTTT
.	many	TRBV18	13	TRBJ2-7	CASSPEDDYEQYF	TGTGCCAGCTCACCTGAGGACGACTACGAGCAGTACTTC
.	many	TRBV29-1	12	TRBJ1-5	CSVEEGSQPQHF	TGCAGCGTTGAAGAGGGTAGTCAGCCCCAGCATTTT
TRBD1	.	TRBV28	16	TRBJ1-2	CASSLSLRDRGSGYTF	TGTGCCAGCAGTTTAAGCTTACGGGACAGGGGATCTGGCTACACCTTC
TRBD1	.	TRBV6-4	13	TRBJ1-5	CASSTGAQGPQHF	TGTGCCAGCAGTACAGGGGCCCAAGGGCCCCAGCATTTT
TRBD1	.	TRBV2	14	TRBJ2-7	CASMLGTGTYEQYF	TGTGCCAGCATGTTAGGGACAGGGACCTACGAGCAGTACTTC
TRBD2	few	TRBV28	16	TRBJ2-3	CASSFRLAGSTDTQYF	TGTGCCAGCAGTTTTAGACTAGCGGGCTCCACAGATACGCAGTATTTT
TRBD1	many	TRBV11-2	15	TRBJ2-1	CASSSQGAFFNEQFF	TGTGCCAGCAGCTCCCAGGGGGCGTTTTTCAATGAGCAGTTCTTC
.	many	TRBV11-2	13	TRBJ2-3	CASSSTRSDTQYF	TGTGCCAGCAGCTCTACACGGTCAGATACGCAGTATTTT
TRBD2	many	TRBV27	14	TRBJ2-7	CASSPSGLSYEQYF	TGTGCCAGCAGTCCTAGCGGCCTTTCCTACGAGCAGTACTTC
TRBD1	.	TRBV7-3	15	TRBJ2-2	CASSSGTGGTRELFF	TGTGCCAGCAGCTCCGGGACAGGGGGGACCAGGGAGCTGTTTTTT
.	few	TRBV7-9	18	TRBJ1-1	CASSHFRDITLMNTEAFF	TGTGCCAGCAGCCATTTTCGGGACATAACACTCATGAACACTGAAGCTTTCTTT
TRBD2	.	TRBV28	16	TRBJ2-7	CASSFPLAGASYEQYF	TGTGCCAGCAGTTTTCCACTAGCGGGGGCCTCCTACGAGCAGTACTTC
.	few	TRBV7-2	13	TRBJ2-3	CASSPGHTDTQYF	TGTGCCAGCAGCCCCGGGCACACAGATACGCAGTATTTT
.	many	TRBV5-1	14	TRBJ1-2	CASSLDQGSYGYTF	TGCGCCAGCAGCTTGGACCAGGGAAGCTATGGCTACACCTTC
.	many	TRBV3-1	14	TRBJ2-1	CASSQVAASNEQFF	TGTGCCAGCAGCCAAGTGGCTGCAAGCAATGAGCAGTTCTTC
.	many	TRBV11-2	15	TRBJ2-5	CASSLTGGSQETQYF	TGTGCCAGCAGCCTTACCGGGGGCAGCCAAGAGACCCAGTACTTC
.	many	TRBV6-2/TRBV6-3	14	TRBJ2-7	CASNLQAGYYEQYF	TGTGCCAGCAATTTACAGGCCGGGTACTACGAGCAGTACTTC
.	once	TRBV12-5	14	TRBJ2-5	CASGLASAGETQYF	TGTGCTAGTGGTTTGGCTAGCGCCGGGGAGACCCAGTACTTC
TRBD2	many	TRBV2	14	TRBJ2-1	CAGELAGDINEQFF	TGTGCCGGAGAACTAGCGGGGGACATCAATGAGCAGTTCTTC
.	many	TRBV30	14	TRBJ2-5	CALQDGTRKETQYF	TGTGCCCTCCAGGACGGGACACGAAAAGAGACCCAGTACTTC
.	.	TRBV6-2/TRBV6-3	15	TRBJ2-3	CASSPLGTHTDTQYF	TGTGCCAGCAGCCCCCTCGGAACGCACACAGATACGCAGTATTTT
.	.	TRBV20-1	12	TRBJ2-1	CSANRPRDEQFF	TGCAGTGCTAACCGACCAAGGGATGAGCAGTTCTTC
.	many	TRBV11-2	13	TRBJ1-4	CASSLVAWEKLFF	TGTGCCAGCAGCTTAGTGGCGTGGGAAAAACTGTTTTTT
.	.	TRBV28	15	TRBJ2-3	CASSIPPGRTDTQYF	TGTGCCAGCTCTATACCCCCGGGGCGCACAGATACGCAGTATTTT
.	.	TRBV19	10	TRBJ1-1	CASSQGEAFF	TGTGCCAGTAGTCAGGGAGAAGCTTTCTTT
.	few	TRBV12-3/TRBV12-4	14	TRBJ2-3	CASSRVTATDTQYF	TGTGCCAGCAGTAGGGTAACAGCCACAGATACGCAGTATTTT
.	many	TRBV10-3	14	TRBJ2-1	CAISESRTANEQFF	TGTGCCATCAGTGAGTCGAGGACAGCCAATGAGCAGTTCTTC
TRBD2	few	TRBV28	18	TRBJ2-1	CASSLIPPTSGGYNEQFF	TGTGCCAGCAGTTTAATCCCCCCCACTAGCGGGGGCTACAATGAGCAGTTCTTC